Following are 7 T cell receptor beta chains from one sample sequenced in a study of T cells after yellow fever vaccination. TCRdb re-called the 5' RACE reads with MiXCR, one entry per CDR3 protein. The sample includes 200,000 to 300,000 distinct CDR3 sequences, approximately 3.8% of them seen just once. The material sequenced was PBMCs, taken 15 days after the yellow fever booster vaccination. These receptor sequences come from a man aged 18 to 30 who received the YFV17D yellow fever vaccine.

This clonotype came up many times. V gene TRBV7-9 combines with J gene TRBJ2-1; D uncertain. Trimming removed 5 bases at V and 7 bases at J, with 6 bases between. The CDR3 contains 11 residues. CDR1 and CDR2 from the germline V gene are SEHNR and FQNEAQ (reference sequence). The CDR3 protein is CASSRTNEQFF. The CDR3 region has the DNA TGTGCCAGCAGCCGTACTAATGAGCAGTTCTTC. The full variable domain, its missing parts supplied by reference TRBV7-9 and TRBJ2-1, is DTGVSQNPRHKITKRGQNVTFRCDPISEHNRLYWYRQTLGQGPEFLTYFQNEAQLEKSRLLSDRFSAERPKGSFSTLEIQRTEQGDSAMYLCASSRTNEQFFGPGTRLTVL.

This clonotype was observed many times. CDR3 loop: CASSVRLAGIFEQYF. CDR3 DNA: TGTGCCAGCAGTGTAAGGCTAGCGGGAATCTTCGAGCAGTACTTC. The rearrangement joins TRBV2 to TRBJ2-7; 9 bases line up with TRBD2. Germline loops: CDR1 SNHLY, CDR2 FYNNEI. Trimming removed 4 bases from V and 6 bases from J; junction bases left unmatched: 10. The CDR3 consists of 15 residues.

This clonotype was counted ten times or more. The gene calls are TRBV20-1 and TRBJ1-5, with TRBD1 matching 9 bases. The CDR3 runs to 15 residues. CDR1 is DFQATT, CDR2 SNEGSKA, per germline (reference sequence). J lost 4 bases, V lost 6 bases, and 10 bases had no gene match. CDR3 DNA: TGCAGTGCAATCACCGGGACAGGGCGAAATCAGCCCCAGCATTTT. This encodes CSAITGTGRNQPQHF.

This clonotype was detected ten times or more. V is TRBV6-5 and J is TRBJ2-2; 10 bases line up with TRBD2. This CDR3 contains 18 residues. With 0 bases clipped from V and 3 bases from J, the junction kept 7 bases outside the gene matches. CDR1 MNHEY and CDR2 SVGAGI come from the germline V gene. The CDR3 nucleotides are TGTGCCAGCAGTTACTCGATGGAACTAGCGGGGTACACCGGGGAGCTGTTTTTT. As protein: CASSYSMELAGYTGELFF.

This clonotype has a count of ten or more. J is TRBJ1-1 and V is TRBV3-1; TRBD1 matches 8 bases. Germline CDR1 reads LGHDT; CDR2 reads YNNKEL (reference sequence). This CDR3 contains 13 residues. V lost 7 bases and J lost 3; bases outside the gene matches: 4. CDR3 region: CASNQGADTEAFF. CDR3 nucleotide sequence: TGTGCCAGCAACCAGGGGGCAGACACTGAAGCTTTCTTT.

This clonotype was seen repeatedly, ten times or more. The rearrangement uses TRBV5-1 and TRBJ2-1; 8 bases align to TRBD1. The CDR3 is 21 residues long. With V trimmed by 3 bases and J by 4 bases, 24 bases remained unmatched. Germline CDR1 is SGHRS and CDR2 is YFSETQ. The CDR3 nucleotides read TGCGCCAGCAGCTGGGAAGCAACCGGACAGGGTATGACTAGTAATTACAATGAGCAGTTCTTC. Protein product: CASSWEATGQGMTSNYNEQFF.

The genes are TRBV30 and TRBJ2-5; possibly TRBD2 for D (6 bases). Trimming stripped 4 bases from V and 2 bases from J, with 17 bases between. This CDR3 comprises 15 residues. Germline V CDR1 and CDR2: GTSNPN, SVGIG (reference sequence). In DNA, the CDR3 is TGTGCCTGGACCCCCGGCGGGGCGACTCAAGAGACCCAGTACTTC. Translating gives CAWTPGGATQETQYF. Supplemented by reference TRBV30 and TRBJ2-5, the full variable domain reads SQTIHQWPATLVQPVGSPLSLECTVEGTSNPNLYWYRQAAGRGLQLLFYSVGIGQISSEVPQNLSASRPQDRQFILSSKKLLLSDSGFYLCAWTPGGATQETQYFGPGTRLLVL.